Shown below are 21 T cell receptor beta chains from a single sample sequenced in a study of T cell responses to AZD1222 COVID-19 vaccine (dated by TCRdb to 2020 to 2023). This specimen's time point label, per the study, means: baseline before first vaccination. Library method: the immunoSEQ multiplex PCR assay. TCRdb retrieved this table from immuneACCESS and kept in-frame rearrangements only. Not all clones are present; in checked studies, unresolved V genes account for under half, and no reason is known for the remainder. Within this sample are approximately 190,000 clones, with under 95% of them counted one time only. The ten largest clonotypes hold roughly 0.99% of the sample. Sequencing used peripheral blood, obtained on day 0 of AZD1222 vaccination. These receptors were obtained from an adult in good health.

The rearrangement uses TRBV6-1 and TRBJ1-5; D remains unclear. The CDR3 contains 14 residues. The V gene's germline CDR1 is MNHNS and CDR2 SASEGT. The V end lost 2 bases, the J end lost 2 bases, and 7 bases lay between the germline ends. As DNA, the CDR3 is TGTGCCAGCAGTGAAAATTTGGGCAATCAGCCCCAGCATTTT. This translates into CASSENLGNQPQHF.

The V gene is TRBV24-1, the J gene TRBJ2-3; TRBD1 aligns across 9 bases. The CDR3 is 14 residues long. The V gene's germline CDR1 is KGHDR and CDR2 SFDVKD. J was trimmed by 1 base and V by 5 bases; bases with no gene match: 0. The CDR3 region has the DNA TGTGCCACCAGTGGACAGGGGGGCACAGATACGCAGTATTTT. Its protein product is CATSGQGGTDTQYF.

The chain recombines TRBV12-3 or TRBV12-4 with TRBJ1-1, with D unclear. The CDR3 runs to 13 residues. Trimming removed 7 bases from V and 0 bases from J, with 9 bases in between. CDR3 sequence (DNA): TGTGCCAGCACCGGGAAAGTGAACACTGAAGCTTTCTTT. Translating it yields CASTGKVNTEAFF.

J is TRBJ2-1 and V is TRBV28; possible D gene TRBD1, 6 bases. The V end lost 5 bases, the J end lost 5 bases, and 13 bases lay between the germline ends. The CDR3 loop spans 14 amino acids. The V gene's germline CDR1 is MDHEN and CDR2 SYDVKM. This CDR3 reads CASSEQGYNNEQFF. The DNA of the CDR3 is TGTGCCAGCAGTGAACAGGGATACAACAATGAGCAGTTCTTC.

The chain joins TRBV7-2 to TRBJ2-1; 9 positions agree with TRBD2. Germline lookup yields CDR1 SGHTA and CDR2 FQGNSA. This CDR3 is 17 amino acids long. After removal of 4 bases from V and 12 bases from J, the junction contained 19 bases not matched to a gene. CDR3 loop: CASSWGLAGMGLYGQFF. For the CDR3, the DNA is TGTGCCAGCAGCTGGGGCCTAGCGGGGATGGGTCTTTATGGGCAGTTCTTC.

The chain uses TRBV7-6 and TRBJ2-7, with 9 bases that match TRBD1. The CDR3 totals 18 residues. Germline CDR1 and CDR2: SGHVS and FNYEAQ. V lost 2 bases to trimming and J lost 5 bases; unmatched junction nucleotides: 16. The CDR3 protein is CASSLTAGPGQGYHEQYF. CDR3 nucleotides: TGTGCCAGCAGCTTAACCGCGGGGCCGGGACAGGGCTACCACGAGCAGTACTTC.

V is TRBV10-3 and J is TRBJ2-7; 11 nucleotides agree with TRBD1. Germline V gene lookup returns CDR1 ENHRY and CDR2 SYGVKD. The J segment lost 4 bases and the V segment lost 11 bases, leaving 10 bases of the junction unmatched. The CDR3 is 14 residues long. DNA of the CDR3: TGTGCCGCAACGTCCGGGACAGGGGGTTACGAGCAGTACTTC. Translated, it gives CAATSGTGGYEQYF.

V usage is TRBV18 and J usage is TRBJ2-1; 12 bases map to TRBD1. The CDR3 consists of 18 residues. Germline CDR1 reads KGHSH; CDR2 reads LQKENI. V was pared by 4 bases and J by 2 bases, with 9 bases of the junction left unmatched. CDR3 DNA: TGTGCCAGCTCACGGGGACAGGGGGCGGTCGATCCCTACAATGAGCAGTTCTTC. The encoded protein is CASSRGQGAVDPYNEQFF.

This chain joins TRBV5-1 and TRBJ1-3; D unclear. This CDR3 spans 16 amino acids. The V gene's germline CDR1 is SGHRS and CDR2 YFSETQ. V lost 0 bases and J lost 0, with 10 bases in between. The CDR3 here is CASSLGTGSSGNTIYF. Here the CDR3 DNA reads TGCGCCAGCAGCTTGGGAACGGGCAGCTCTGGAAACACCATATATTTT.

CDR3 in amino acids: CASSTSDNTQYF. The CDR3 nucleotides are TGTGCCAGTAGTACTTCGGACAATACGCAGTATTTT. This rearrangement joins TRBV19 to TRBJ2-3; a weak D match, TRBD1 (5 bases). Trimming removed 4 bases from V and 7 bases from J, with 9 bases in between. The CDR3 totals 12 residues. Per germline, CDR1 LNHDA and CDR2 SQIVND (reference sequence).

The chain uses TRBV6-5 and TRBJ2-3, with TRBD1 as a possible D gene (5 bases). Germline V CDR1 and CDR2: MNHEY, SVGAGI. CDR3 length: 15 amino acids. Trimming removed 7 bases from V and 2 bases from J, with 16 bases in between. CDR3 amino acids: CASIWTPQNTDTQYF. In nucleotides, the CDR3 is TGTGCCAGCATCTGGACACCACAGAACACAGATACGCAGTATTTT.

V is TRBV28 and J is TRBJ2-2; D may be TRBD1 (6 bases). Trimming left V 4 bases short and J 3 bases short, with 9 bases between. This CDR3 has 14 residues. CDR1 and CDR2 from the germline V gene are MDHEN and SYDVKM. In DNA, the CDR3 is TGTGCCAGCAGTTCACACAGGGACACCGGGGAGCTGTTTTTT. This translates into CASSSHRDTGELFF.

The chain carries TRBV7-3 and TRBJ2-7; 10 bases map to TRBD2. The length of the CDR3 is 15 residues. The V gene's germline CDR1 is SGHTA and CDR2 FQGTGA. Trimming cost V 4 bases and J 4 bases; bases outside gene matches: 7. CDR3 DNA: TGTGCCAGCAGCTCCCAACTAGCGGGGTGGTACGAGCAGTACTTC. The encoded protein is CASSSQLAGWYEQYF.

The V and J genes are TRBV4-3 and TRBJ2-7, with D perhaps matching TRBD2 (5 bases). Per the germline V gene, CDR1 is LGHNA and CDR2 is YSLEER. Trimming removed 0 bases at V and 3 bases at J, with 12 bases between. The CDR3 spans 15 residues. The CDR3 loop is CASSQEQGLYYEQYF. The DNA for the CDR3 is TGCGCCAGCAGCCAAGAACAAGGACTCTACTACGAGCAGTACTTC.

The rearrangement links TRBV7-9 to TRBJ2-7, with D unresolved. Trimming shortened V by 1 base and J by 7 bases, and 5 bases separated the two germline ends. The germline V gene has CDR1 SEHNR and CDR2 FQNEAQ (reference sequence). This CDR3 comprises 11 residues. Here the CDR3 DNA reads TGTGCCAGCAGCTTAGTTCAGGAGCAGTACTTC. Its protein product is CASSLVQEQYF.

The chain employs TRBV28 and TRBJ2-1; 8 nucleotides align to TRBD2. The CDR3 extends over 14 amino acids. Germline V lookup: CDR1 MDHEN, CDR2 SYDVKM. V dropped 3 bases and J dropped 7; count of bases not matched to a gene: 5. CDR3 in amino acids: CASSFQRELNEQFF. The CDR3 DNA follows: TGTGCCAGCAGTTTTCAGCGGGAGTTAAATGAGCAGTTCTTC.

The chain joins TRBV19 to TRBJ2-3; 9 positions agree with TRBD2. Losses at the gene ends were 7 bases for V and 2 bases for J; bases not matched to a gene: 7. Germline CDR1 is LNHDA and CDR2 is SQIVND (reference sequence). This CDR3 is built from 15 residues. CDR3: CASKVLAGNTDTQYF. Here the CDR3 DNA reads TGTGCCAGTAAGGTTCTAGCGGGGAACACAGATACGCAGTATTTT.

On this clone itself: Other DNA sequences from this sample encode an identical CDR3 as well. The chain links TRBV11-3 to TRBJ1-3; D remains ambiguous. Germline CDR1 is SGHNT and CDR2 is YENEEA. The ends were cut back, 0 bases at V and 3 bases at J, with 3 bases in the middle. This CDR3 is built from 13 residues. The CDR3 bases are TGTGCCAGCAGCTTAGACCATGGAAACACCATATATTTT. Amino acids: CASSLDHGNTIYF.

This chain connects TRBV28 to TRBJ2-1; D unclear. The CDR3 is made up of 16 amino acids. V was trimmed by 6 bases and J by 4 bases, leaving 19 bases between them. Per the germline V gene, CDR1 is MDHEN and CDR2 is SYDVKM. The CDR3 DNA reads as TGTGCCAGCAGCAACCCCGGACGCCCGGTTTACAATGAGCAGTTCTTC. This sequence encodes CASSNPGRPVYNEQFF.

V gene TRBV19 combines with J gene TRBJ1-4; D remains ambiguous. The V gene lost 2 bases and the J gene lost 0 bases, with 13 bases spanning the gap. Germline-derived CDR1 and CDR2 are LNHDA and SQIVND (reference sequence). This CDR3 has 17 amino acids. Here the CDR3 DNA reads TGTGCCAGTAGTATAAGGAGATCAATTGCAACTAATGAAAAACTGTTTTTT. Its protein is CASSIRRSIATNEKLFF.

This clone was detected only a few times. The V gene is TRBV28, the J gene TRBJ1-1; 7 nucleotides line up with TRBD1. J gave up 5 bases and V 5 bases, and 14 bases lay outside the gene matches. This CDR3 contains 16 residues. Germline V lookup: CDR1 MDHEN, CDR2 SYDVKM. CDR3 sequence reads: CASSPRGQLAKTEAFF. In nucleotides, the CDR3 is TGTGCCAGCAGTCCCCGGGGACAGTTGGCGAAGACTGAAGCTTTCTTT.